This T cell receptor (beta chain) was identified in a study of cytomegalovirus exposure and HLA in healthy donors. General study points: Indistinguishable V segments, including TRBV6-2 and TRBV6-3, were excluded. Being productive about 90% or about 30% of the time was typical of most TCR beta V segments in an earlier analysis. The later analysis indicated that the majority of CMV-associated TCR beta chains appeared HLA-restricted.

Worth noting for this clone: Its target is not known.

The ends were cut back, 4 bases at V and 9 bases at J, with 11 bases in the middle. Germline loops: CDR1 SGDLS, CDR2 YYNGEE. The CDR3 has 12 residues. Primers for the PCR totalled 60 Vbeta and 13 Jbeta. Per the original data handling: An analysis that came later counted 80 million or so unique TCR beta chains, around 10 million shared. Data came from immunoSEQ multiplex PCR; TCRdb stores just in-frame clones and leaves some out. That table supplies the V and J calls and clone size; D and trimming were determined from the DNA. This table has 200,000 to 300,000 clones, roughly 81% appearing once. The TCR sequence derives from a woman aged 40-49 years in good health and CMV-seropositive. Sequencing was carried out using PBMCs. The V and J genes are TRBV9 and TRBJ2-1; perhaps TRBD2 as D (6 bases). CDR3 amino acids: CASSLGGSEQFF. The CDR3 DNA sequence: TGTGCCAGCAGCCTGGGGGGTAGTGAGCAGTTCTTC.